This T cell receptor beta chain emerged from a study of T cell repertoires in cytomegalovirus infection. For the study at large: It can be stated that public TCR beta signatures indicated CMV infection as well as a matching HLA type.

TCRdb passed the reads through MiXCR, listing each CDR3 protein once. The table lists some 130,000 distinct CDR3 sequences, roughly 9% of them singletons. Study conclusions and caveats: Dominant in the ex vivo response were TCR beta clonotypes restricted by HLA-C and specific for CMV. Frequencies of public TCR beta families were cumulated, and this identified carriers of CMV plus the relevant HLA.

This clonotype was counted at least ten times. Its antigen is undetermined. Sequenced: PBMCs. The clonotype originates from a human donor in good health (CMV status not recorded). Some clones in this sample may be carry-over from other donors' samples.

The CDR3 here is CASSPRRRGSPLHF. In DNA, the CDR3 is TGTGCCAGCAGCCCGCGACGGCGGGGTTCACCCCTCCACTTT. The rearrangement links TRBV9 to TRBJ1-6; D gene ambiguous. This CDR3 has 14 amino acids. Germline CDR1 and CDR2: SGDLS and YYNGEE. Trimming removed 4 bases at V and 9 bases at J, with 14 bases between.